What follows are 7 T cell receptor beta chains derived from one specimen sequenced in a study of T cell repertoires in cytomegalovirus infection. Each CDR3 protein is one row after TCRdb ran MiXCR on the reads. Of just under 550,000 distinct CDR3 sequences in the sample, around 27% are singletons; the top ten hold around 13%. Sequencing input: PBMCs. Receptors originate from a human donor in good health (CMV status not recorded). Some clones in this sample may be carry-over from other donors' samples.

This clonotype appeared a few times. The CDR3 region is CASSQLSSTDTQYF. The CDR3 DNA follows: TGTGCCAGCAGTCAGCTCTCTAGCACAGATACGCAGTATTTT. J is TRBJ2-3 and V is TRBV12-3 or TRBV12-4; D unclear. This CDR3 is 14 amino acids long. Trimming took off 5 bases at V and 0 bases at J, with 9 bases between the two ends.

The chain has TRBV12-3 or TRBV12-4 and TRBJ1-3; tentative D call: TRBD1 (6 bases). V lost 5 bases and J lost 2, with 10 bases in between. This CDR3 has 14 residues. The CDR3: CASSIQGAGNTIYF. The CDR3 nucleotides read TGTGCCAGCAGTATACAGGGAGCTGGAAACACCATATATTTT.

This clonotype appeared a few times. The chain carries TRBV19 and TRBJ2-3; possibly TRBD2 for D (5 bases). V lost 9 bases and J lost 0, with 13 bases in between. The CDR3 sequence is 14 residues long. The germline gives CDR1 LNHDA, CDR2 SQIVND (reference sequence). The CDR3 coding sequence is TGTGCCAGCAAGACTACGCTAAGCACAGATACGCAGTATTTT. Its protein product is CASKTTLSTDTQYF.

V usage is TRBV4-3 and J usage is TRBJ2-1; D might be TRBD1 or TRBD2, each matching 5 bases. Trimming pared 10 bases from V and 0 bases from J, leaving 7 bases between. Germline loops: CDR1 LGHNA, CDR2 YSLEER. There are 12 residues in the CDR3. The CDR3 is CATGSSYNEQFF. CDR3 DNA: TGCGCCACAGGGAGCTCCTACAATGAGCAGTTCTTC.

This clonotype was found many times. The chain is built from TRBV7-9 and TRBJ1-1; TRBD1 agrees at 7 bases. There are 17 residues in the CDR3. The V and J ends lost 1 base and 0 bases, in that order; junction bases with no gene match: 8. Per the germline V gene, CDR1 is SEHNR and CDR2 is FQNEAQ (reference sequence). The CDR3 sequence is CASSLGKQGIMNTEAFF. In nucleotides, the CDR3 is TGTGCCAGCAGCTTAGGTAAACAGGGGATCATGAACACTGAAGCTTTCTTT.

At least ten counts were recorded for this clonotype. The chain uses TRBV7-8 and TRBJ2-1, with 7 positions matching TRBD1. V was pared by 5 bases and J by 5 bases, with 9 bases of the junction left unmatched. The CDR3 runs 15 residues. Germline CDR1 is SGHVS and CDR2 is FQNEAQ. CDR3 region: CASSPRTGRNNEQFF. DNA of the CDR3: TGTGCCAGCAGCCCACGGACAGGAAGAAACAATGAGCAGTTCTTC.

This clonotype turned up a few times. The rearrangement uses TRBV27 and TRBJ1-1; D call uncertain. V gave up 4 bases and J gave up 8 bases, with 17 bases separating them. This CDR3 contains 14 residues. The V gene's germline CDR1 is MNHEY and CDR2 SMNVEV (reference sequence). The CDR3 loop reads CASSSGLSVSEAFF. The CDR3 DNA follows: TGTGCCAGCAGTTCAGGACTGTCGGTATCGGAAGCTTTCTTT.